These T cell receptor beta chains were read from a single sample in a study of breast tumors, draining lymph nodes, adjacent tissues. One entry per CDR3 protein, called by TCRdb with MiXCR from the multiplex PCR reads. The sample lists roughly 14,000 distinct CDR3 sequences; around 53% were seen once. The sequenced sample consisted of tumor-adjacent breast tissue. These receptors were collected from a female donor with breast cancer. Some clones in this sample may be carry-over from other donors' samples. Both conserved end residues are part of each CDR3. The D gene is left open where the match is weak. Size tells how often a clone was seen (once, few, many) or the class of an expanded clone, and some rows leave it out.

V	size	D	J	DNA	CDR3
TRBV20-1	-	TRBD2	TRBJ2-3	TGCAGTGCTAGTGGGGGGAGGGCCCGGACAGATACGCAGTATTTT	CSASGGRARTDTQYF
TRBV15	medium-sized	-	TRBJ2-7	TGTGCCACCCGATTATGGGAATCCTACGAGCAGTACTTC	CATRLWESYEQYF
TRBV6-5	many	-	TRBJ1-2	TGTGCCAGCAGTTTGAGTAGTGGGGGCGTAGGCTACACCTTC	CASSLSSGGVGYTF
TRBV10-3	few	-	TRBJ2-2	TGTGCCATCTCACCCTTGGAAGGGGAGCTGTTTTTT	CAISPLEGELFF
TRBV29-1	medium-sized	TRBD1	TRBJ1-2	TGCAGCGCGTCTATACAGGGGGTGCGGGGCTACACCTTC	CSASIQGVRGYTF
TRBV10-1	-	TRBD2	TRBJ2-1	TGCGCCAGCAGTGGGTCTAGCGGGAGTCCCAATGAGCAGTTCTTC	CASSGSSGSPNEQFF
TRBV4-2	few	-	TRBJ1-1	TGTGCCAGCAGCCAAGGGGCCCTAGAACGGGCTGAAGCTTTCTTT	CASSQGALERAEAFF
TRBV24-1	-	-	TRBJ2-3	TGTGCCACCAGTCGTAAAGGGGGGAGGGGAGATACGCAGTATTTT	CATSRKGGRGDTQYF
TRBV15	-	TRBD2	TRBJ2-2	TGTGCCACCAGCACCCGACGGACTAGCAGTTACACCGGGGAGCTGTTTTTT	CATSTRRTSSYTGELFF
TRBV24-1	few	TRBD1	TRBJ2-5	TGTGCCACCAGTGATAATGGACAGGGAAGCCGGGAGACCCAGTACTTC	CATSDNGQGSRETQYF
TRBV5-1	-	-	TRBJ1-5	TGCGCCAGCAGCCCATTCAGCAATCAGCCCCAGCATTTT	CASSPFSNQPQHF
TRBV29-1	-	TRBD1	TRBJ1-2	TGCAGCGCCGGGACAGGGGGCAACTATGGCTACACCTTC	CSAGTGGNYGYTF
TRBV12-3/TRBV12-4	-	-	TRBJ1-5	TGTGCCAGCAGTGGCAATAATCAGCCCCAGCATTTT	CASSGNNQPQHF
TRBV7-8	-	-	TRBJ2-3	TGTGCCAGCAGGGGGTTGAACCCGCCAGATACGCAGTATTTT	CASRGLNPPDTQYF
TRBV5-1	many	-	TRBJ2-2	TGCGCCAGCAGATACGCGAACACCGGGGAGCTGTTTTTT	CASRYANTGELFF
TRBV7-9	-	TRBD2	TRBJ2-1	TGTGCCAGCAGCTTGGAGGCTTCGGCTAGCGGGAGGAGTAAGCAGTTCTTC	CASSLEASASGRSKQFF
TRBV2	-	TRBD1	TRBJ1-2	TGTGCCAGCACCCGAGACAGGGACGTTAACTATGGCTACACCTTC	CASTRDRDVNYGYTF